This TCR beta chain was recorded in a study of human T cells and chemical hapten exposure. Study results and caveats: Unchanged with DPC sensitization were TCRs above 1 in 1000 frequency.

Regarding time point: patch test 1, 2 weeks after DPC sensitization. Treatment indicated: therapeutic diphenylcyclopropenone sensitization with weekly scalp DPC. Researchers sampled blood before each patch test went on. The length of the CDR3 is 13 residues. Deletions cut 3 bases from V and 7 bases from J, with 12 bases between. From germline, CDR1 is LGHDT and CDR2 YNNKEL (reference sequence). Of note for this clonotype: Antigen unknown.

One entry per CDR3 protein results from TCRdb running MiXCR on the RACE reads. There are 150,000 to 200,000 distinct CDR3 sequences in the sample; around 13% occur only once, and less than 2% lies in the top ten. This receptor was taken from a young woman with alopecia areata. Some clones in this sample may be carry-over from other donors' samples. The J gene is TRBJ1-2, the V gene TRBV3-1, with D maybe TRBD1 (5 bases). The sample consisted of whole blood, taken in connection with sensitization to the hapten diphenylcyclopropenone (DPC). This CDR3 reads CASSQSRESGYTF. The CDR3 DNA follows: TGTGCCAGCAGCCAGAGCAGGGAGTCTGGCTACACCTTC.